The 16 T cell receptor beta chains reported below all come from one sample, sequenced in a study of cytotoxic CD8 clonotypes in ibrutinib-treated CLL. Generated by immunoSEQ multiplex PCR, the TCRdb table keeps only in-frame clones and is missing some. The data show about 200,000 clones, about four fifths seen once. Sequenced here: PBMCs, sampled after 12 months of ibrutinib treatment. These receptors all come from a human donor with chronic lymphocytic leukemia.

The chain links TRBV4-1 to TRBJ2-3; D may be TRBD1 (7 bases). This CDR3 region has 15 residues. In germline, CDR1 is MGHRA, CDR2 YSYEKL. Trimming left V 8 bases short and J 5 bases short, with 20 bases between. The CDR3 DNA sequence: TGCGCCAGCGGGACCACAGGGGACTGCGGAGATACGCAGTATTTT. This gives the protein CASGTTGDCGDTQYF.

This chain joins TRBV5-1 and TRBJ2-1; the D is unclear. The CDR3 has 11 residues. CDR1 is SGHRS and CDR2 is YFSETQ in the germline V gene. Trimming took off 1 base at V and 9 bases at J, with 5 bases between the two ends. CDR3 coding DNA: TGCGCCAGCAGCTTGCCGGGTGAGCAGTTCTTC. This gives the protein CASSLPGEQFF.

The CDR3 loop is CASSQGMGQPQHF. The DNA for the CDR3 is TGCGCCAGCAGCCAAGGTATGGGTCAGCCCCAGCATTTT. The rearrangement links TRBV4-1 to TRBJ1-5; D remains unclear. CDR1 is MGHRA and CDR2 is YSYEKL in the germline V gene. The CDR3 contains 13 residues. V lost 1 base, J lost 6 bases, and 7 bases lay in between.

The chain employs TRBV19 and TRBJ2-7; TRBD1 is a possible D gene (6 bases). Trimming cost V 9 bases and J 4 bases, with 16 bases left between them. The CDR3 has 13 residues. Germline CDR1 and CDR2: LNHDA and SQIVND (reference sequence). The DNA for the CDR3 is TGTGCCAGCTCCAGGGGCCCATTGTACGAGCAGTACTTC. The encoded protein is CASSRGPLYEQYF.

The chain employs TRBV6-5 and TRBJ1-1; 8 bases line up with TRBD1. Germline assignment: CDR1 MNHEY and CDR2 SVGAGI. The CDR3 consists of 13 residues. J gave up 5 bases and V 10 bases, and 9 bases lay outside the gene matches. Here the CDR3 DNA reads TGTGCCACCAGGGGTCACAGGGGGACTGAAGCTTTCTTT. Its protein is CATRGHRGTEAFF.

J is TRBJ1-2 and V is TRBV5-1, with 11 bases aligning to TRBD1. Germline values: CDR1 SGHRS, CDR2 YFSETQ. This CDR3 comprises 15 residues. J was trimmed by 8 bases and V by 6 bases; bases with no gene match: 12. The CDR3 region has the DNA TGCGCCAGCAAGAGGACAGGGGGCATTAATCGAGGCTACACCTTC. Its translation is CASKRTGGINRGYTF.

The genes are TRBV5-5 and TRBJ1-3; D is unclear. The CDR3 is 17 residues long. V was shortened by 4 bases and J by 0 bases, with 17 bases between the two germline ends. CDR1 and CDR2 from the germline V gene are SGHKS and YYEKEE (reference sequence). The CDR3 region has the DNA TGTGCCAGCAGCCCAACATGGACGAGATTCTCTGGAAACACCATATATTTT. Its protein is CASSPTWTRFSGNTIYF. The variable domain in full, completed from reference TRBV5-5 and TRBJ1-3, reads DAGVTQSPTHLIKTRGQQVTLRCSPISGHKSVSWYQQVLGQGPQFIFQYYEKEERGRGNFPDRFSARQFPNYSSELNVNALLLGDSALYLCASSPTWTRFSGNTIYFGEGSWLTVV.

This chain uses TRBV28 with TRBJ1-2; D not certain. Trimming stripped 3 bases from V and 6 bases from J, with 8 bases between. The CDR3 consists of 12 residues. Germline V gives CDR1 MDHEN, CDR2 SYDVKM. This chain's CDR3 is CASSLSINGYTF. CDR3 sequence (DNA): TGTGCCAGCAGTTTGTCCATAAATGGCTACACCTTC.

The rearrangement uses TRBV18 and TRBJ2-3; D is undetermined. The CDR3 length is 13 residues. Germline CDR1 reads KGHSH; CDR2 reads LQKENI. The V gene lost 2 bases and the J gene lost 0 bases, with 3 bases spanning the gap. DNA of the CDR3: TGTGCCAGCTCACCAACTAGCACAGATACGCAGTATTTT. It encodes CASSPTSTDTQYF.

The V gene is TRBV18, the J gene TRBJ1-5, with TRBD1 as a possible D gene (5 bases). CDR1 KGHSH and CDR2 LQKENI come from the germline V gene. The CDR3 is 14 amino acids. V lost 1 base to trimming and J lost 6 bases, with 10 bases between them. Here the CDR3 DNA reads TGTGCCAGCTCACCACGTGGGGGAGGTCAGCCCCAGCATTTT. Encoded protein: CASSPRGGGQPQHF.

V usage is TRBV7-8 and J usage is TRBJ2-7; D may be TRBD1 (5 bases). Trimming left V 5 bases short and J 0 bases short, with 14 bases between. In germline, CDR1 is SGHVS, CDR2 FQNEAQ. The CDR3 sequence is 15 residues long. The chain's CDR3 is CASSPRQSNSYEQYF. CDR3 sequence (DNA): TGTGCCAGCAGCCCGCGACAGTCGAACTCCTACGAGCAGTACTTC. The whole variable domain, filled in from reference TRBV7-8 and TRBJ2-7, reads GAGVSQSPRYKVAKRGQDVALRCDPISGHVSLFWYQQALGQGPEFLTYFQNEAQLDKSGLPSDRFFAERPEGSVSTLKIQRTQQEDSAVYLCASSPRQSNSYEQYFGPGTRLTVT.

This clone was seen only once. The J gene is TRBJ1-2, the V gene TRBV2; D is uncertain. The CDR3 length is 13 residues. Germline-derived CDR1 and CDR2 are SNHLY and FYNNEI. V was trimmed by 8 bases and J by 4 bases, leaving 14 bases between them. The CDR3 nucleotides read TGTGCCAGCTTCCGAACGTCCCTCTATGGCTACACCTTC. It specifies CASFRTSLYGYTF.

The CDR3 here is CASSLLTGIRNEQFF. The CDR3 region has the DNA TGCGCCAGCAGCTTGTTGACAGGGATTCGCAATGAGCAGTTCTTC. The chain carries TRBV5-1 and TRBJ2-1, with TRBD1 matching 7 bases. V was pared by 1 base and J by 6 bases, with 7 bases of the junction left unmatched. Germline V gene data show CDR1 as SGHRS and CDR2 as YFSETQ. CDR3 length equals 15 residues. Full variable domain (missing parts from reference TRBV5-1 and TRBJ2-1): KAGVTQTPRYLIKTRGQQVTLSCSPISGHRSVSWYQQTPGQGLQFLFEYFSETQRNKGNFPGRFSGRQFSNSRSEMNVSTLELGDSALYLCASSLLTGIRNEQFFGPGTRLTVL.

The rearrangement uses TRBV6-5 and TRBJ1-1; the D gene is possibly TRBD1 (5 bases). Germline values: CDR1 MNHEY, CDR2 SVGAGI. V shed 2 bases and J shed 7 bases, with 8 bases lying between them. The CDR3 covers 12 residues. Here the CDR3 reads CASSYAGDEAFF. The CDR3 region has the DNA TGTGCCAGCAGTTACGCGGGGGATGAAGCTTTCTTT.

This clone was seen a handful of times. This sequence joins TRBV5-4 and TRBJ2-2; 10 bases fit TRBD2. The CDR3 has 18 amino acids. Germline V gene sequence: CDR1 SGHNT, CDR2 YYREEE (reference sequence). With V trimmed by 5 bases and J by 7 bases, 17 bases remained unmatched. CDR3 nucleotides: TGTGCCAGCAGGATCCGCAGGCTAGCGGGAGCTGCGGACGGGGAGCTGTTTTTT. Encoded protein: CASRIRRLAGAADGELFF.

This chain connects TRBV27 to TRBJ1-2; 10 nucleotides agree with TRBD1. Germline trimming cut 6 bases from V and 7 bases from J; bases unmatched to any gene: 5. The CDR3 loop spans 13 amino acids. Germline CDR1 and CDR2: MNHEY and SMNVEV (reference sequence). The CDR3 nucleotides are TGTGCCAGCAGCCCCGGGACAGGGGTTGGCTACACCTTC. It codes for CASSPGTGVGYTF.